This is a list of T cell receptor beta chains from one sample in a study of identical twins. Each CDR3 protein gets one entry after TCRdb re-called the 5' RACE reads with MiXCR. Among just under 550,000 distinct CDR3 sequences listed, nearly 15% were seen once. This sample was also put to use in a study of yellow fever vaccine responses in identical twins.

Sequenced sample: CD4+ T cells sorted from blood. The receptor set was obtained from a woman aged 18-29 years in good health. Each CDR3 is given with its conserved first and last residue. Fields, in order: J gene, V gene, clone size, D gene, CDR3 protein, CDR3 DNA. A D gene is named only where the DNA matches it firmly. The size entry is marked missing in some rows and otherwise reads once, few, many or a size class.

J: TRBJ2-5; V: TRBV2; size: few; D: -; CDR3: CASSKDSRTAETQYF; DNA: TGTGCCAGCAGTAAGGACAGCCGAACGGCAGAGACCCAGTACTTC
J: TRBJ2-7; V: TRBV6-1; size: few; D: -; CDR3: CASSEFYYEQYF; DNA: TGTGCCAGCAGTGAGTTCTACTACGAGCAGTACTTC
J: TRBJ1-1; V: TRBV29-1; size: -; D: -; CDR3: CSVGDSNTEAFF; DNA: TGCAGCGTTGGTGACAGCAACACTGAAGCTTTCTTT
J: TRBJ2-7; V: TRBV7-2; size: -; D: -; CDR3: CASSLAGTPGEQYF; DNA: TGTGCCAGCAGCTTAGCAGGGACACCGGGGGAGCAGTACTTC
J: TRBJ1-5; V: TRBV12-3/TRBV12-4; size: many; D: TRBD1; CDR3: CASSPAGQGRLGNQPQHF; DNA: TGTGCCAGCAGTCCTGCGGGACAGGGAAGATTAGGCAATCAGCCCCAGCATTTT
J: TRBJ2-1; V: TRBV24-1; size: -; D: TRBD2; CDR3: CATSAPGSGGMNEQFF; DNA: TGTGCCACCAGTGCCCCCGGGAGCGGGGGAATGAATGAGCAGTTCTTC
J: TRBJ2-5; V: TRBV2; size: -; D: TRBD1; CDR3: CASNPGTGMETQYF; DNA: TGTGCCAGCAATCCCGGGACAGGGATGGAGACCCAGTACTTC
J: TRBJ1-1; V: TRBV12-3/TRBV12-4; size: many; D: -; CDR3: CASSLVGTWGIGTEAFF; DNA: TGTGCCAGCAGTTTAGTTGGGACCTGGGGGATAGGCACTGAAGCTTTCTTT
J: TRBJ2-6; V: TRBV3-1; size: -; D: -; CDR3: CASSHGTAVSGANVLTF; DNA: TGTGCCAGCAGCCACGGGACGGCAGTCTCTGGGGCCAACGTCCTGACTTTC
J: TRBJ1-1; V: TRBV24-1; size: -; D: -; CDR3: CATSDPGMTEAFF; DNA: TGTGCCACCAGTGACCCCGGGATGACGGAAGCTTTCTTT
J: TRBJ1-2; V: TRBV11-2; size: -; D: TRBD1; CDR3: CASSYAPGTGLGYTF; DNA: TGTGCCAGCAGCTACGCCCCGGGGACAGGGCTGGGCTACACCTTC
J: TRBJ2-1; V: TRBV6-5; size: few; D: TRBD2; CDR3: CASSYPQSSGVSYNEQFF; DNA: TGTGCCAGCAGTTACCCCCAGAGTAGCGGGGTTTCCTACAATGAGCAGTTCTTC
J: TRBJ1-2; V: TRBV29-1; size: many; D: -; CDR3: CSVEGVGSYGYTF; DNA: TGCAGCGTTGAAGGCGTGGGGAGCTATGGCTACACCTTC
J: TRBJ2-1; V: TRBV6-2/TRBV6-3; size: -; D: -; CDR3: CASSYKTIRQGNEQFF; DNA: TGTGCCAGCAGTTACAAAACTATCCGGCAGGGCAATGAGCAGTTCTTC
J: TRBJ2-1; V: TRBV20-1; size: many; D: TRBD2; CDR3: CSARGLAAYNEQFF; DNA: TGCAGTGCTAGGGGACTAGCGGCTTACAATGAGCAGTTCTTC
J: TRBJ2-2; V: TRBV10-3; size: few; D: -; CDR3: CAISDPGQLNTGELFF; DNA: TGTGCCATCAGTGACCCAGGACAGCTCAACACCGGGGAGCTGTTTTTT
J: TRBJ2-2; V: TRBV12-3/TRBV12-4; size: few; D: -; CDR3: CASSPQYTGELFF; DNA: TGTGCCAGCAGTCCTCAGTACACCGGGGAGCTGTTTTTT
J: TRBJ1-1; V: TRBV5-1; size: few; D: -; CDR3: CASSPGRRAPNTEAFF; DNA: TGCGCCAGCAGCCCAGGACGTCGGGCGCCAAACACTGAAGCTTTCTTT
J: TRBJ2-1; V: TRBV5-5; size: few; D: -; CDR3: CASSLDLHPLGNEQFF; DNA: TGTGCCAGCAGCTTGGATCTCCACCCTTTGGGGAATGAGCAGTTCTTC
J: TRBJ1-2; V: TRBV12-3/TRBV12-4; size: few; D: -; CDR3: CASSSKGPLYGYTF; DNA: TGTGCCAGCAGTTCTAAGGGCCCCCTCTATGGCTACACCTTC
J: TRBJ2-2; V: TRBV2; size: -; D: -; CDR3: CAGGAGTNTGELFF; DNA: TGTGCCGGAGGCGCAGGGACGAACACCGGGGAGCTGTTTTTT
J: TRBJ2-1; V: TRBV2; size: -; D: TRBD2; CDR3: CASSDFSGRAGEQFF; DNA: TGTGCCAGCAGTGATTTTAGCGGGAGGGCCGGTGAGCAGTTCTTC
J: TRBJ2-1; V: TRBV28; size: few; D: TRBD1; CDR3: CASSPGQGLLLAYNEQFF; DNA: TGTGCCAGCAGCCCGGGACAGGGTCTCTTATTGGCCTACAATGAGCAGTTCTTC
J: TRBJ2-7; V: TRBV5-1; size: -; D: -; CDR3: CASSWTTSEIYEQYF; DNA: TGCGCCAGCAGCTGGACAACGTCAGAGATCTACGAGCAGTACTTC
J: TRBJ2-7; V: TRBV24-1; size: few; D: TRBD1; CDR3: CATSDRTGGTLYEQYF; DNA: TGTGCCACCAGTGACCGGACAGGGGGCACGTTATACGAGCAGTACTTC
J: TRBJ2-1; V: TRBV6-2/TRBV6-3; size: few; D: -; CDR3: CAASTGYNEQFF; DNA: TGTGCCGCAAGTACAGGGTACAATGAGCAGTTCTTC
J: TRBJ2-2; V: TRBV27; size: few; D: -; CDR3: CASSRSTLDTGELFF; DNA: TGTGCCAGCAGCCGCTCCACTCTAGACACCGGGGAGCTGTTTTTT
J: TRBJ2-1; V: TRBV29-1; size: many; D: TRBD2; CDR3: CSVTSGSYNEQFF; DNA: TGCAGCGTGACTAGCGGATCCTACAATGAGCAGTTCTTC
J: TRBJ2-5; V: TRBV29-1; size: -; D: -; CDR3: CSVPGMAQETQYF; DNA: TGCAGCGTTCCCGGCATGGCGCAAGAGACCCAGTACTTC
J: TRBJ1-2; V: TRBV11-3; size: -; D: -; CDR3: CASSLVQGVEGYTF; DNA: TGTGCCAGCAGCTTAGTGCAGGGAGTCGAAGGCTACACCTTC